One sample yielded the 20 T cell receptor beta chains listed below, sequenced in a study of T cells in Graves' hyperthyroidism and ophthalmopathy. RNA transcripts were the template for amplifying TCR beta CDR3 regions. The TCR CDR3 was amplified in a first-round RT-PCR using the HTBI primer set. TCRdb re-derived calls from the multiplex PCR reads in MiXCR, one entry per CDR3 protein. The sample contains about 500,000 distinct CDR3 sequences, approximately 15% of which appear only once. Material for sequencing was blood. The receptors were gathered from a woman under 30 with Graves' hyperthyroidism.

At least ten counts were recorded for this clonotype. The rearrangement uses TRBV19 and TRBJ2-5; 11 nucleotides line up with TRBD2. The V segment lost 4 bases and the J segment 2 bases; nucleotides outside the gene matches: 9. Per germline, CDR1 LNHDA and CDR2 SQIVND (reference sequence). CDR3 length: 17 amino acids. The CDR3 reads CASSKLSGLAVQETQYF. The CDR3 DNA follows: TGTGCCAGTAGTAAGTTATCGGGACTAGCGGTACAAGAGACCCAGTACTTC.

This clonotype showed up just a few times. The DNA of the CDR3 is TGTGCCTGGGGCTGGGACAACGAGGAAGCTTTCTTT. Translating gives CAWGWDNEEAFF. V usage is TRBV30 and J usage is TRBJ1-1; TRBD1 might be the D (6 bases). The CDR3 consists of 12 residues. The V end was cut by 5 bases, the J end by 8 bases, with 15 bases between. Germline V lookup: CDR1 GTSNPN, CDR2 SVGIG (reference sequence).

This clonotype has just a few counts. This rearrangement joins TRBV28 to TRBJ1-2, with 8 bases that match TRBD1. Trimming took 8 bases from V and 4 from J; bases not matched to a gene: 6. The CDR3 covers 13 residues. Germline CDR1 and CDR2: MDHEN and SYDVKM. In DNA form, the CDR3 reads TGTGCCAGCGGACCGGGACAGGCCTATGGCTACACCTTC. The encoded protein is CASGPGQAYGYTF.

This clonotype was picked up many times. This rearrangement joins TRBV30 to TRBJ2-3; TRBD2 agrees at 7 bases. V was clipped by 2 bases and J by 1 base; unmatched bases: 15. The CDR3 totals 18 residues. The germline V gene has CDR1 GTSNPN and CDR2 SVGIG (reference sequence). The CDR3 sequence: CAWSLSPFSAGGTDTQYF. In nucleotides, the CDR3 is TGTGCCTGGAGTTTGTCACCTTTCTCTGCGGGGGGCACAGATACGCAGTATTTT.

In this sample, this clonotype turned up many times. The CDR3 loop reads CASSPGQGPSYNSPLHF. The CDR3 DNA is TGTGCCAGCAGTCCGGGACAGGGCCCCTCCTATAATTCACCCCTCCACTTT. The rearrangement joins TRBV2 to TRBJ1-6; 9 bases match TRBD1. Germline CDR1 and CDR2: SNHLY and FYNNEI. The CDR3 has 17 amino acids. The ends lost 5 bases at V and 0 bases at J; junction bases unmatched: 5.

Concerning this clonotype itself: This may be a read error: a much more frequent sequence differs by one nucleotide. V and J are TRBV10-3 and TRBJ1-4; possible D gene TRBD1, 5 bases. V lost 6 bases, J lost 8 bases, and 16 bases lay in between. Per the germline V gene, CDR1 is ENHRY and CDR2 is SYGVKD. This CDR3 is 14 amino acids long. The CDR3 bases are TGTGCCATCAGCGCAGACAGTAACGAAGAAAAACTGTTTTTT. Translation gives CAISADSNEEKLFF.

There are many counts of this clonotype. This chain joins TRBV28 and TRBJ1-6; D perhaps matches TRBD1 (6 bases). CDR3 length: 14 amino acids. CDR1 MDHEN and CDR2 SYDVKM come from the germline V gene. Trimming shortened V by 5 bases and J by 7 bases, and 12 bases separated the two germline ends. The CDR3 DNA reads TGTGCCAGCAGTGGGGGGACAAAGAATTCACCCCTCCACTTT. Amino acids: CASSGGTKNSPLHF.

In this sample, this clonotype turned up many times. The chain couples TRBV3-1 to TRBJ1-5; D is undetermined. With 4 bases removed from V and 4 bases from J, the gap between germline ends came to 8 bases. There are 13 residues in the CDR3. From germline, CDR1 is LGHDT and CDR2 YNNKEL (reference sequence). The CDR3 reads CASSPGRNQPQHF. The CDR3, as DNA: TGTGCCAGCAGCCCCGGACGGAATCAGCCCCAGCATTTT.

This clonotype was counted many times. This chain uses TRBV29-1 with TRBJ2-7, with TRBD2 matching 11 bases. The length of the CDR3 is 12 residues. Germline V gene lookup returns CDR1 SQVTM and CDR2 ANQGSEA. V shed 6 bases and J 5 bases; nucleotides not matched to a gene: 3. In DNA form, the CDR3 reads TGCAGCGTGGGGACTAGCGGTCACGAGCAGTACTTC. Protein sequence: CSVGTSGHEQYF.

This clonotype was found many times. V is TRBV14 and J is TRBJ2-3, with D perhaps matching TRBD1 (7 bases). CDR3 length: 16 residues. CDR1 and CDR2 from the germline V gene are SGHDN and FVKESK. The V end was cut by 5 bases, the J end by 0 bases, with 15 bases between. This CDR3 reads CASSSPTGTSTDTQYF. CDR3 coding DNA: TGTGCCAGCAGCTCCCCGACAGGGACTAGCACAGATACGCAGTATTTT.

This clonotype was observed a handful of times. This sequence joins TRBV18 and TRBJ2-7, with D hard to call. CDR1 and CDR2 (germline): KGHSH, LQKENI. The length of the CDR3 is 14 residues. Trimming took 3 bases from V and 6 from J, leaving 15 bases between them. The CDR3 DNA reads TGTGCCAGCTCACCGGCATCAGGTCCCGGCGAGCAGTACTTC. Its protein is CASSPASGPGEQYF.

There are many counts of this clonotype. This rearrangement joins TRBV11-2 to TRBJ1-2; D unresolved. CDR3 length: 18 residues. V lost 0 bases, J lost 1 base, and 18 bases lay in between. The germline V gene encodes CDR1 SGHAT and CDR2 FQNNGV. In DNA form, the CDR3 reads TGTGCCAGCAGCTTAGATCTTCCGGGATCAAGTCTTAACTATGGCTACACCTTC. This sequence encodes CASSLDLPGSSLNYGYTF.

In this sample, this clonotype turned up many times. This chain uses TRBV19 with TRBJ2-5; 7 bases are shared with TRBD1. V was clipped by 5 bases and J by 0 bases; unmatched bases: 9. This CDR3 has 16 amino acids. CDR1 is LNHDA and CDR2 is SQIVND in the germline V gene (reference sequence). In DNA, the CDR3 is TGTGCCAGTAGTGGGCTGAGGACAGGATACCAAGAGACCCAGTACTTC. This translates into CASSGLRTGYQETQYF.

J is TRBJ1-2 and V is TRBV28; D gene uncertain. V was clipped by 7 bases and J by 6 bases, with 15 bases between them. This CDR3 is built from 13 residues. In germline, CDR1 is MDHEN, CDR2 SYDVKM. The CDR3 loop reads CASNPGGEDGYTF. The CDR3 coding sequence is TGTGCCAGCAACCCGGGAGGTGAGGATGGCTACACCTTC.

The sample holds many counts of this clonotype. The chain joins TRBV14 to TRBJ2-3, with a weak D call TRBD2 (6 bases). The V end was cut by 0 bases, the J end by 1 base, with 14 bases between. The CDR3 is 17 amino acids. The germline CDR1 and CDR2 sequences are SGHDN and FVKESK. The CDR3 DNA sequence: TGTGCCAGCAGCCAAGATTGGCTAGCGCGACGCACAGATACGCAGTATTTT. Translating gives CASSQDWLARRTDTQYF.

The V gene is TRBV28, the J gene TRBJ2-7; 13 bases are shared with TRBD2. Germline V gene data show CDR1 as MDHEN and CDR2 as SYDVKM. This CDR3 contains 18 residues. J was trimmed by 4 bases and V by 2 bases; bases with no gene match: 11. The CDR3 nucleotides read TGTGCCAGCAGTTTAAGGGGACTAGCGGGACGGCCTCGATACGAGCAGTACTTC. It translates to CASSLRGLAGRPRYEQYF. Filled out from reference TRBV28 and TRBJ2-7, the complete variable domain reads DVKVTQSSRYLVKRTGEKVFLECVQDMDHENMFWYRQDPGLGLRLIYFSYDVKMKEKGDIPEGYSVSREKKERFSLILESASTNQTSMYLCASSLRGLAGRPRYEQYFGPGTRLTVT.

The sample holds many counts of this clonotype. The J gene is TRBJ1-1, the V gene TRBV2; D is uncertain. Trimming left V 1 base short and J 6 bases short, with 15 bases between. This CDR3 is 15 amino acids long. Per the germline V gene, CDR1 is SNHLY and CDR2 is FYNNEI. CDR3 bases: TGTGCCAGCAGTGAAGATGTCTTACCAGTCGCTGAAGCTTTCTTT. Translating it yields CASSEDVLPVAEAFF.

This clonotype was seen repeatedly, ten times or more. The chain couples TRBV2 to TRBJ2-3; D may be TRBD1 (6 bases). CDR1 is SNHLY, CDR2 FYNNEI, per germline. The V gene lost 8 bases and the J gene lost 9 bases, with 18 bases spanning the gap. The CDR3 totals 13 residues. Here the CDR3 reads CASFGTLEPTQYF. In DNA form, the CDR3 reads TGTGCCAGCTTCGGGACACTCGAGCCCACGCAGTATTTT.

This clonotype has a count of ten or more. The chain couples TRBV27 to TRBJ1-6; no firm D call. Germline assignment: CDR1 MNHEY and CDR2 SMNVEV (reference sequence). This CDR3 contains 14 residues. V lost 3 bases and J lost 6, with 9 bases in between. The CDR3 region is CASSFKTLNSPLHF. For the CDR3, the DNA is TGTGCCAGCAGTTTTAAGACCCTTAATTCACCCCTCCACTTT.

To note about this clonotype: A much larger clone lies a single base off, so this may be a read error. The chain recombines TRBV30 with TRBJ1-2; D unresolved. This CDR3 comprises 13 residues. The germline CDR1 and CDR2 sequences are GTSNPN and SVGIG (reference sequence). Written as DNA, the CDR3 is TGTTCCTGGAGTGCTAACAAGGCTGGCGGCTACACCTTC. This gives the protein CSWSANKAGGYTF.